Shown below are 26 T cell receptor beta chains from a single sample sequenced in a study of cytotoxic CD8 clonotypes in ibrutinib-treated CLL. Using immunoSEQ multiplex PCR, the repertoire was profiled, and TCRdb retains in-frame clones only, with some absent. Seen here are about 200,000 clones, approximately 79% observed once, and the top ten hold over 10%. Sequences were derived from PBMCs, sampled after 12 months of ibrutinib treatment. The receptor source for this set is a human donor with chronic lymphocytic leukemia.

This chain connects TRBV28 to TRBJ2-7; tentatively, D is TRBD1 (6 bases). CDR1 and CDR2 from the germline V gene are MDHEN and SYDVKM. Deletions cut 4 bases from V and 1 base from J, with 17 bases between. The CDR3 length is 16 residues. Here the CDR3 reads CASSYSHRDPSYEQYF. The CDR3 nucleotides are TGTGCCAGCAGTTACTCGCACAGGGACCCTTCCTACGAGCAGTACTTC.

This clone was seen only a few times. The chain combines TRBV6-5 with TRBJ1-2, with D hard to call. Deletions cut 6 bases from V and 2 bases from J, with 10 bases between. This CDR3 is 13 amino acids long. Per germline, CDR1 MNHEY and CDR2 SVGAGI. In DNA, the CDR3 is TGTGCCAGCAGAAGGGTGCCCAACTATGGCTACACCTTC. Its translation is CASRRVPNYGYTF.

The CDR3: CASSLGESNQPQHF. The CDR3 DNA follows: TGTGCCAGCAGCTTAGGCGAGAGCAATCAGCCCCAGCATTTT. V is TRBV13 and J is TRBJ1-5; D is undetermined. Germline V lookup: CDR1 PRHDT, CDR2 FYEKMQ (reference sequence). This CDR3 has 14 amino acids. Trimming removed 0 bases at V and 1 base at J, with 4 bases between.

The chain has TRBV12-5 and TRBJ1-1; D not resolved. V lost 6 bases to trimming and J lost 4 bases, with 18 bases between them. CDR3 size: 15 residues. CDR1 and CDR2 from the germline V gene are LGHNT and FRNRAP. CDR3 bases: TGTGCTAGTGGGTCCGTACCCGGAAGGCCCACTGAAGCTTTCTTT. This gives the protein CASGSVPGRPTEAFF. The whole variable domain, filled in from reference TRBV12-5 and TRBJ1-1, reads DARVTQTPRHKVTEMGQEVTMRCQPILGHNTVFWYRQTMMQGLELLAYFRNRAPLDDSGMPKDRFSAEMPDATLATLKIQPSEPRDSAVYFCASGSVPGRPTEAFFGQGTRLTVV.

The genes are TRBV18 and TRBJ2-1; D is undetermined. Trimming stripped 1 base from V and 1 base from J, with 11 bases between. Germline values: CDR1 KGHSH, CDR2 LQKENI. The CDR3 contains 16 residues. Here the CDR3 DNA reads TGTGCCAGCTCACCACGGCCGAACCCGTCCTACAATGAGCAGTTCTTC. Protein: CASSPRPNPSYNEQFF. Using reference TRBV18 and TRBJ2-1 for the parts outside the CDR3, the full variable domain is NAGVMQNPRHLVRRRGQEARLRCSPMKGHSHVYWYRQLPEEGLKFMVYLQKENIIDESGMPKERFSAEFPKEGPSILRIQQVVRGDSAAYFCASSPRPNPSYNEQFFGPGTRLTVL.

This chain links TRBV29-1 with TRBJ2-7, with 8 bases identical to TRBD1. V lost 5 bases, J lost 2 bases, and 8 bases stayed unmatched. CDR1 and CDR2 (germline): SQVTM, ANQGSEA. The CDR3 consists of 14 residues. The CDR3 DNA follows: TGCAGCGTTTCGGCAGGGGGCCCCACCTACGAGCAGTACTTC. As protein: CSVSAGGPTYEQYF.

The chain combines TRBV7-8 with TRBJ2-1; weak D call: TRBD2 (6 bases). The CDR3 is made up of 17 amino acids. V lost 1 base and J lost 5, with 18 bases in between. The germline gives CDR1 SGHVS, CDR2 FQNEAQ. The CDR3 here is CASSLEVERVLDNEQFF. CDR3 DNA: TGTGCCAGCAGCTTAGAGGTGGAGCGGGTTCTGGACAATGAGCAGTTCTTC. Together with reference TRBV7-8 and TRBJ2-1, the CDR3 gives the full variable domain: GAGVSQSPRYKVAKRGQDVALRCDPISGHVSLFWYQQALGQGPEFLTYFQNEAQLDKSGLPSDRFFAERPEGSVSTLKIQRTQQEDSAVYLCASSLEVERVLDNEQFFGPGTRLTVL.

This chain uses TRBV6-5 with TRBJ1-2; D uncertain. CDR3 length: 13 residues. V lost 2 bases and J 0 bases, leaving 4 bases between the germline ends. CDR1 is MNHEY, CDR2 SVGAGI, per germline. CDR3: CASSYGANYGYTF. CDR3 nucleotide sequence: TGTGCCAGCAGTTACGGAGCTAACTATGGCTACACCTTC.

V gene TRBV6-1 combines with J gene TRBJ1-1; 7 bases line up with TRBD1. CDR1 is MNHNS and CDR2 is SASEGT in the germline V gene. The length of the CDR3 is 13 residues. Germline trimming cut 7 bases from V and 0 bases from J; bases unmatched to any gene: 2. The CDR3 DNA follows: TGTGCCAGCATCCAGGGGGTGAACACTGAAGCTTTCTTT. It yields the protein CASIQGVNTEAFF.

This rearrangement joins TRBV9 to TRBJ2-7; the D call may be TRBD1 or TRBD2 (5 bases each). The CDR3 is 15 amino acids. From germline, CDR1 is SGDLS and CDR2 YYNGEE. Trimming took off 0 bases at V and 6 bases at J, with 16 bases between the two ends. As DNA, the CDR3 is TGTGCCAGCAGCGTAGCTATGGGGGATTCCCCCGAGCAGTACTTC. This sequence encodes CASSVAMGDSPEQYF.

This clone was found a few times. The V gene is TRBV20-1, the J gene TRBJ1-3; no clear D gene. This CDR3 region has 11 residues. Trimming left V 2 bases short and J 6 bases short, with 5 bases between. From germline, CDR1 is DFQATT and CDR2 SNEGSKA (reference sequence). CDR3 protein: CSARYENTIYF. Here the CDR3 DNA reads TGCAGTGCTAGATATGAAAACACCATATATTTT.

This chain uses TRBV2 with TRBJ2-5, with 7 bases that match TRBD2. Germline loops: CDR1 SNHLY, CDR2 FYNNEI. J gave up 10 bases and V 10 bases, and 9 bases lay outside the gene matches. The CDR3 has 11 residues. The CDR3 sequence is CATLMRGSQYF. The CDR3 coding sequence is TGTGCCACACTGATGCGGGGGAGCCAGTACTTC.

This clone was picked up one time. This chain connects TRBV7-9 to TRBJ1-1; no clear D. The CDR3 consists of 11 residues. V lost 6 bases and J lost 8, with 10 bases in between. Germline CDR1 is SEHNR and CDR2 is FQNEAQ (reference sequence). In nucleotides, the CDR3 is TGTGCCAGCAGTCGGAAGGCAGAAGCTTTCTTT. It is translated as CASSRKAEAFF.

This clone was counted a few times. The chain couples TRBV15 to TRBJ2-1; D gene ambiguous. CDR1 is LNHNV, CDR2 YYDKDF, per germline (reference sequence). With 8 bases removed from V and 6 bases from J, the gap between germline ends came to 11 bases. This CDR3 comprises 12 residues. DNA for the CDR3: TGTGCCACCTCGATTGGCCCCAATGAGCAGTTCTTC. Encoded protein: CATSIGPNEQFF. Together with reference TRBV15 and TRBJ2-1, the CDR3 gives the full variable domain: DAMVIQNPRYQVTQFGKPVTLSCSQTLNHNVMYWYQQKSSQAPKLLFHYYDKDFNNEADTPDNFQSRRPNTSFCFLDIRSPGLGDTAMYLCATSIGPNEQFFGPGTRLTVL.

The V gene is TRBV5-4, the J gene TRBJ1-6; tentatively, D is TRBD1 (5 bases). CDR1 and CDR2 (germline): SGHNT, YYREEE (reference sequence). V shed 4 bases and J shed 9 bases, with 14 bases lying between them. The CDR3 extends over 14 amino acids. The CDR3 nucleotides read TGTGCCAGCAGCGTAGGGGCAGGTAGTTCACCCCTCCACTTT. Amino acid sequence: CASSVGAGSSPLHF.

This clone was recorded only once. This sequence joins TRBV10-3 and TRBJ1-1; TRBD1 matches at 7 bases. This CDR3 region has 15 residues. Germline V lookup: CDR1 ENHRY, CDR2 SYGVKD. V dropped 0 bases and J dropped 1; count of bases not matched to a gene: 2. The DNA for the CDR3 is TGTGCCATCAGTGAGTCGACAGGGCGGAACACTGAAGCTTTCTTT. Encoded protein: CAISESTGRNTEAFF.

The genes are TRBV2 and TRBJ2-3; D not resolved. Between the trimmed V and J ends, which lost 8 bases and 6 bases, there was a span of 18 bases. Germline loops: CDR1 SNHLY, CDR2 FYNNEI. This CDR3 spans 14 amino acids. CDR3 in DNA: TGTGCCAGCCCCCCCCGTCTGGCGGAGGATACGCAGTATTTT. Its protein product is CASPPRLAEDTQYF.

The rearrangement links TRBV28 to TRBJ2-4, with D tentatively TRBD1 (6 bases). Deletions cut 2 bases from V and 8 bases from J, with 16 bases between. The CDR3 runs 15 residues. From germline, CDR1 is MDHEN and CDR2 SYDVKM. CDR3 DNA sequence: TGTGCCAGCAGTTTAGGTCGTACGCAGGGGTACATTCAGTACTTC. The encoded protein is CASSLGRTQGYIQYF.

The V and J genes are TRBV5-4 and TRBJ2-7; tentative D call: TRBD2 (5 bases). Deletions cut 4 bases from V and 4 bases from J, with 12 bases between. The V gene's germline CDR1 is SGHNT and CDR2 YYREEE (reference sequence). The length of the CDR3 is 13 residues. The CDR3 sequence: CASSPTPGYEQYF. In DNA form, the CDR3 reads TGTGCCAGCAGCCCGACCCCGGGGTACGAGCAGTACTTC.

The chain employs TRBV15 and TRBJ1-1, with a possible D match to TRBD1 (6 bases). With 1 base removed from V and 3 bases from J, the gap between germline ends came to 12 bases. The CDR3 loop spans 15 amino acids. Germline V gene sequence: CDR1 LNHNV, CDR2 YYDKDF (reference sequence). CDR3 sequence: CATSRGAGDHTEAFF. Here the CDR3 DNA reads TGTGCCACCAGCAGAGGGGCAGGGGACCACACTGAAGCTTTCTTT.

This clone was seen once. This chain joins TRBV4-1 and TRBJ2-5; D not certain. V gave up 3 bases and J gave up 5 bases, with 7 bases separating them. The CDR3 sequence is 12 residues long. Germline V gives CDR1 MGHRA, CDR2 YSYEKL. CDR3 nucleotides: TGCGCCAGCAGCCATCTTCAGGAGACCCAGTACTTC. Translating gives CASSHLQETQYF.

This clone has a handful of counts. The chain links TRBV18 to TRBJ1-2, with D unresolved. Germline CDR1 and CDR2: KGHSH and LQKENI. Trimming took off 1 base at V and 4 bases at J, with 7 bases between the two ends. The CDR3 runs to 13 residues. The CDR3 protein is CASSPQDVYGYTF. CDR3 coding DNA: TGTGCCAGCTCACCACAGGACGTCTATGGCTACACCTTC.

The chain couples TRBV2 to TRBJ2-7, with 10 bases lining up with TRBD2. V was clipped by 6 bases and J by 3 bases; unmatched bases: 8. The V gene's germline CDR1 is SNHLY and CDR2 FYNNEI. The length of the CDR3 is 15 residues. The CDR3 region has the DNA TGTGCCAGCAGACCTGGACTAGCGGAACTCTACGAGCAGTACTTC. It encodes CASRPGLAELYEQYF.

V is TRBV5-4 and J is TRBJ2-5, with 7 bases lining up with TRBD2. Gene TRBJ2-7 matches the end of the DNA better, so the J call may be wrong. The CDR3 is 14 amino acids. CDR1 is SGHNT and CDR2 is YYREEE in the germline V gene (reference sequence). CDR3: CASSLGSGYYEQYF. The CDR3 DNA is TGTGCCAGCAGCTTGGGTAGCGGGTACTACGAGCAGTACTTC.

The chain couples TRBV12-5 to TRBJ2-1; 9 bases map to TRBD2. Germline CDR1 and CDR2: LGHNT and FRNRAP. The CDR3 sequence is 16 residues long. Losses at the gene ends were 3 bases for V and 7 bases for J; bases not matched to a gene: 10. CDR3 sequence reads: CASGLSAGGLENEQFF. DNA of the CDR3: TGTGCTAGTGGTTTAAGTGCGGGAGGGCTGGAGAATGAGCAGTTCTTC.

This clone was observed once. The chain is built from TRBV4-1 and TRBJ2-7; D remains ambiguous. Germline CDR1 and CDR2: MGHRA and YSYEKL. The CDR3 runs 16 residues. The V and J ends lost 4 bases and 0 bases respectively, with 16 bases between them. The CDR3 here is CASSPSALAFSYEQYF. For the CDR3, the DNA is TGCGCCAGCAGCCCCTCCGCCCTTGCATTCTCCTACGAGCAGTACTTC.